Sequencing of this T cell receptor (beta chain) was carried out in a study of early T cells in non-severe SARS-CoV-2 infection. Separate cDNA molecules each had unique molecular identifiers attached to them. A single record per CDR3 protein comes from TCRdb applying MiXCR to the 5' RACE reads. The sample yields about 84,000 distinct CDR3 sequences, around an eighth seen once. CDR3 length: 16 amino acids. In germline, CDR1 is SGHRS, CDR2 YFSETQ. The trim removed 0 bases at V and 1 base at J, leaving 6 bases unmatched. This clonotype appeared a few times. The sample consisted of whole blood. The chain joins TRBV5-1 to TRBJ2-5, with TRBD2 matching 7 bases. The receptor's source is an adult who was a healthcare worker with PCR-confirmed SARS-CoV-2 infection or an uninfected control (not recorded which). The CDR3 region has the DNA TGCGCCAGCAGCTTGGAGCCTGCGGGAGTCCAAGAGACCCAGTACTTC. Protein: CASSLEPAGVQETQYF.